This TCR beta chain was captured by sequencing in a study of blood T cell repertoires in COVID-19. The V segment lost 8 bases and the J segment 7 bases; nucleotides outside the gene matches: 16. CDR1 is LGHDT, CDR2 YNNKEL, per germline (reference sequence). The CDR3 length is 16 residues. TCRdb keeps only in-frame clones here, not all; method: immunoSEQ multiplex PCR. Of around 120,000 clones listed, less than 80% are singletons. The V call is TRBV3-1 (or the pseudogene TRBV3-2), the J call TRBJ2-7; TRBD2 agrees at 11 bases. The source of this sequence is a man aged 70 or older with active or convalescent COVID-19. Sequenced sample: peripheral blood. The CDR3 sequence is CASSGGLAGPYEEQYF. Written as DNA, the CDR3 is TGTGCCAGCTCGGGAGGACTAGCGGGCCCCTACGAGGAGCAGTACTTC.